This record looks at one TCR beta chain sequence and its context. Germline CDR1 reads SGHKS; CDR2 reads YYEKEE (reference sequence). The CDR3 runs to 15 residues. V trimming: 1 base; J trimming: 12 bases; junction bases outside the gene matches: 7. This sample is drawn from a study of blood T cell repertoires in COVID-19. The method was immunoSEQ multiplex PCR; TCRdb's version includes in-frame clones alone and lacks a portion of them. The sample shows around 260,000 clones, over 75% of them seen only once. This TCR derives from a woman in her 70s with COVID-19, enrolled during active disease. The source material was peripheral blood. V is TRBV5-5 and J is TRBJ2-1; 13 positions match TRBD2. The CDR3 nucleotides read TGTGCCAGCAGCTTGTCCGGACTAGCGGGAGTAAGGCAGTTCTTC. Amino acid sequence: CASSLSGLAGVRQFF.